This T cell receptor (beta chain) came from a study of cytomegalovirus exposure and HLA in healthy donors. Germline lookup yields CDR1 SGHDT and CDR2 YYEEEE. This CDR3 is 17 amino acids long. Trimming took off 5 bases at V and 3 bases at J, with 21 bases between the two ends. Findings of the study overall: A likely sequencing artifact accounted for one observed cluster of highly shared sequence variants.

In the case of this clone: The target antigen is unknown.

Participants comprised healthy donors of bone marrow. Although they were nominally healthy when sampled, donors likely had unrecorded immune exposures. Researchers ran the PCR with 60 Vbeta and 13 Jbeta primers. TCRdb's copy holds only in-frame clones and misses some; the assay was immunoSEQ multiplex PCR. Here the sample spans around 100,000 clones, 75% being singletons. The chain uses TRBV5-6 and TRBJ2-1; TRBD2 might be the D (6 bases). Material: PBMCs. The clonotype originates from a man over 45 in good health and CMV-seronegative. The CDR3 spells CASREGIVGTLYNEQFF. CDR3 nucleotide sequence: TGTGCCAGCAGGGAGGGGATAGTAGGGACCCTCTACAATGAGCAGTTCTTC.